One and the same sample provided the 14 T cell receptor beta chains below, sequenced in a study of T cells in Graves' hyperthyroidism and ophthalmopathy. Amplification targeted TCR beta CDR3 regions from RNA transcripts. First-round RT-PCR targeting the TCR CDR3 was performed with the HTBI primer set. TCRdb analysed the multiplex PCR reads with MiXCR anew, one entry per CDR3 protein. The data show hundreds of thousands of distinct CDR3 sequences, 11% to 15% seen once. Sequenced input: blood. The receptors stem from a woman under 40 with Graves' hyperthyroidism that later progressed to Graves' ophthalmopathy.

This clonotype was detected many times. The chain couples TRBV11-3 to TRBJ2-7; 7 positions match TRBD2. Germline CDR1 is SGHNT and CDR2 is YENEEA. The CDR3 extends over 15 amino acids. The V segment lost 1 base and the J segment 3 bases; nucleotides outside the gene matches: 6. The CDR3 sequence: CASSLGGGEVYEQYF. The CDR3 DNA follows: TGTGCCAGCAGCTTAGGCGGGGGAGAAGTCTACGAGCAGTACTTC.

A single count supports this clonotype. A much larger clonotype is one base distant, so this may be a read error. The chain recombines TRBV10-3 with TRBJ2-7; D is possibly TRBD1 or TRBD2 (5 bases each). V was shortened by 3 bases and J by 0 bases, with 9 bases between the two germline ends. The V gene's germline CDR1 is ENHRY and CDR2 SYGVKD. This CDR3 comprises 14 residues. CDR3 bases: TGTGCCATCAGTGACGGGACGGACTCCTACGAGCAGTACTTC. Amino acid sequence: CAISDGTDSYEQYF.

Of note for this clonotype: Since a much larger clone is just one base distant, this may be a read error. V usage is TRBV28 and J usage is TRBJ2-7; no clear D. This CDR3 has 12 amino acids. Germline V lookup: CDR1 MDHEN, CDR2 SYDVKM. Deletions cut 10 bases from V and 7 bases from J, with 17 bases between. CDR3 region: CANNSLDVEQYF. CDR3 coding DNA: TGTGCCAACAATAGCCTAGATGTGGAGCAGTACTTC.

This clonotype was seen a single time. This rearrangement joins TRBV7-9 to TRBJ2-5; D gene unclear. This CDR3 contains 15 residues. From germline, CDR1 is SEHNR and CDR2 FQNEAQ (reference sequence). V lost 6 bases and J lost 0, with 14 bases in between. The CDR3 DNA reads TGTGCCAGCAGTTTATACCATGGGGACCAAGAGACCCAGTACTTC. This codes for CASSLYHGDQETQYF.

Of note for this clonotype: This clone may be a read error of a much larger clone one base away. This chain links TRBV12-3 or TRBV12-4 with TRBJ2-4, with no clear D. The CDR3 consists of 14 residues. The CDR3 region is CAGSLSLAKNIQYF. In nucleotides, the CDR3 is TGTGCCGGCAGTTTATCACTAGCCAAAAACATTCAGTACTTC.

This clonotype was observed many times. The chain combines TRBV24-1 with TRBJ2-1; either TRBD1 or TRBD2 may supply D (5 bases each). CDR1 KGHDR and CDR2 SFDVKD come from the germline V gene. The germline V and J ends were trimmed by 4 bases and 9 bases, with 21 bases remaining between them. The length of the CDR3 is 16 residues. The CDR3 DNA is TGTGCCACCAGTGACCGCCGGGACCCGTCGGCCGGTGAGCAGTTCTTC. It codes for CATSDRRDPSAGEQFF.

About this clonotype: This may be a read error: a much more frequent sequence differs by one nucleotide. The V gene is TRBV30, the J gene TRBJ2-7; a weak D match, TRBD1 (5 bases). This CDR3 comprises 13 residues. The V gene's germline CDR1 is GTSNPN and CDR2 SVGIG (reference sequence). The CDR3 sequence: CVWSQGNSYEQYF. Here the CDR3 DNA reads TGTGTCTGGAGTCAGGGTAACTCCTACGAGCAGTACTTC.

This clonotype showed up many times. The V and J genes are TRBV3-1 and TRBJ2-1; 11 nucleotides agree with TRBD2. CDR1 and CDR2 (germline): LGHDT, YNNKEL (reference sequence). Unmatched junction bases numbered 11, after V lost 6 bases and J lost 7 bases. The CDR3 is 16 residues long. CDR3 in DNA: TGTGCCAGCAGACTTTCCGGGACTAGCGGATTGAATGAGCAGTTCTTC. Translated: CASRLSGTSGLNEQFF.

The CDR3 DNA reads as TGCGCCAGCAGCCCGACGACAGGGGTGGGTCAGCCCCAGCATTTT. Translating gives CASSPTTGVGQPQHF. This rearrangement joins TRBV5-1 to TRBJ1-5; 8 nucleotides align to TRBD1. The CDR3 loop spans 15 amino acids. V lost 4 bases, J lost 6 bases, and 9 bases stayed unmatched. Germline CDR1 reads SGHRS; CDR2 reads YFSETQ. The entire variable domain, with the rest obtained from reference TRBV5-1 and TRBJ1-5, is as follows: KAGVTQTPRYLIKTRGQQVTLSCSPISGHRSVSWYQQTPGQGLQFLFEYFSETQRNKGNFPGRFSGRQFSNSRSEMNVSTLELGDSALYLCASSPTTGVGQPQHFGDGTRLSIL.

This clonotype has just a few counts. This may come from a read error, since a much larger clone is one base off. The chain is built from TRBV19 and TRBJ2-5; 7 bases fit TRBD1. CDR3 length equals 15 residues. Germline lookup yields CDR1 LNHDA and CDR2 SQIVND (reference sequence). The CDR3 region is CVSSARRTGSETQYF. CDR3 sequence (DNA): TGTGTCAGTAGTGCACGCCGGACAGGTTCAGAGACCCAGTACTTC.

The sample holds many counts of this clonotype. The rearrangement uses TRBV2 and TRBJ2-3; 13 positions match TRBD2. Germline CDR1 reads SNHLY; CDR2 reads FYNNEI. After removal of 6 bases from V and 3 bases from J, the junction contained 12 bases not matched to a gene. The CDR3 extends over 18 amino acids. CDR3 sequence: CASSPTSGRGFGTDTQYF. The CDR3 DNA reads TGTGCCAGCAGCCCTACTAGCGGGAGGGGGTTTGGGACAGATACGCAGTATTTT.

This clonotype occurred many times. The chain is built from TRBV20-1 and TRBJ2-7; D gene unclear. This CDR3 has 14 residues. The germline gives CDR1 DFQATT, CDR2 SNEGSKA (reference sequence). Trimming pared 6 bases from V and 5 bases from J, leaving 20 bases between. CDR3 DNA sequence: TGCAGTGCCAGCGAGGCCGGCGCCGCAAACGAGCAGTACTTC. Translating gives CSASEAGAANEQYF.

This clonotype was observed a handful of times. V and J are TRBV6-1 and TRBJ1-5; D uncertain. CDR1 and CDR2 from the germline V gene are MNHNS and SASEGT. Trimming took 6 bases from V and 7 from J, leaving 16 bases between them. This CDR3 region has 14 residues. CDR3 amino acids: CASSRLPDWQPQHF. The DNA for the CDR3 is TGTGCCAGCAGCCGGCTGCCAGATTGGCAGCCCCAGCATTTT.

This clonotype was observed at least ten times. This rearrangement joins TRBV19 to TRBJ1-1; a weak D match, TRBD1 (5 bases). Germline V gene data show CDR1 as LNHDA and CDR2 as SQIVND (reference sequence). The CDR3 covers 13 residues. The V gene lost 7 bases and the J gene lost 1 base, with 10 bases spanning the gap. The CDR3 sequence: CASTSRENTEAFF. CDR3 DNA sequence: TGTGCCAGTACCTCCAGGGAGAACACTGAAGCTTTCTTT.